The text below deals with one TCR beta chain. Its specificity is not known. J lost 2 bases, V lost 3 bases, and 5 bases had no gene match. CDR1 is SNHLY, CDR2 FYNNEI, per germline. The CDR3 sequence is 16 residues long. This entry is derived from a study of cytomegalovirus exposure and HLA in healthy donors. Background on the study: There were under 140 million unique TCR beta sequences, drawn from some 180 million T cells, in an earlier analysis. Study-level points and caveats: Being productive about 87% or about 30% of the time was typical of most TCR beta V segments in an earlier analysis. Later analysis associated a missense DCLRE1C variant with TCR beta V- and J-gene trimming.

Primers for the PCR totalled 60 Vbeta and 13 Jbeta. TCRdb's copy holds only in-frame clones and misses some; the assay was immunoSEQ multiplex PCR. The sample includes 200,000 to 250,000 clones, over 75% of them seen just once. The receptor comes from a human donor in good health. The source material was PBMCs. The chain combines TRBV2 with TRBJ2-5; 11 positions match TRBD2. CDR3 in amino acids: CASSERLAGTQETQYF. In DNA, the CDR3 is TGTGCCAGCAGTGAGAGACTAGCGGGGACACAAGAGACCCAGTACTTC.